This T cell receptor (beta chain) comes out of a study of T cells after yellow fever vaccination. The germline V gene has CDR1 LGHNA and CDR2 YNFKEQ. This CDR3 has 15 residues. V shed 0 bases and J shed 4 bases, with 12 bases lying between them. Using its own MiXCR run on the 5' RACE reads, TCRdb lists one record per CDR3 protein. The sample has some 260,000 distinct CDR3 sequences, around 5.3% seen once; the top ten hold roughly 3.3%. Here the sequenced sample was CD4+ T cells sorted from PBMCs, taken on the day of the yellow fever booster vaccination. The chain is built from TRBV4-2 and TRBJ2-5; D is possibly TRBD2 (6 bases). This receptor was identified in a man between 18 and 29 years old who received the YFV17D yellow fever vaccine. In nucleotides, the CDR3 is TGTGCCAGCAGCCAAGAGCCGGGGGAGGCAGAGACCCAGTACTTC. Amino acids: CASSQEPGEAETQYF.